This TCR beta chain is from a study of blood T cells in healthy people across ages. Next came a second PCR, run for about 6 to 11 cycles, which used a sample-barcoded 5' primer along with a J-beta primer mix. Each CDR3 protein gets one entry after TCRdb re-called the 5' RACE reads with MiXCR. The data show about 1.6 million distinct CDR3 sequences, 30% to 35% seen once. The CDR3 covers 14 residues. The germline CDR1 and CDR2 sequences are SGHKS and YYEKEE (reference sequence). V gave up 2 bases and J gave up 5 bases, with 12 bases separating them. The TCR comes from a woman aged 30 to 39 in good health. The rearrangement uses TRBV5-5 and TRBJ2-3; D perhaps matches TRBD1 (5 bases). Sample: blood. In DNA, the CDR3 is TGTGCCAGCAGCTTTACTCAGGGTAGAGATACGCAGTATTTT. Amino acid sequence: CASSFTQGRDTQYF. Variable domain in full (rest from reference TRBV5-5 and TRBJ2-3): DAGVTQSPTHLIKTRGQQVTLRCSPISGHKSVSWYQQVLGQGPQFIFQYYEKEERGRGNFPDRFSARQFPNYSSELNVNALLLGDSALYLCASSFTQGRDTQYFGPGTRLTVL.